Below, one TCR beta chain is given with its context. Original methodology: Amplifying reference gene primers gave estimates of nucleated cell counts. Sequencing used immunoSEQ multiplex PCR; TCRdb keeps in-frame clones, though not all of them. V and J calls and clone size are those listed in that table; D and trimming were worked out from the DNA. The profile shows some 240,000 clones, 92% of them singletons. These data originate in a study of blood T cell repertoires in COVID-19. Study details: Specimens from acute and convalescent COVID-19 originated in the United States, Italy and Spain. PBMCs, B-cell-depleted T cells, or T cells were the source of the cDNA or gDNA that made up the material.

Seattle researchers signed up patients amid active infection and tracked them longitudinally. V lost 5 bases to trimming and J lost 4 bases, with 18 bases between them. The germline V gene has CDR1 SGHTA and CDR2 FQGNSA. This CDR3 is built from 15 residues. The sequence came from a man aged 60 to 69 with COVID-19, enrolled during active disease. This chain connects TRBV7-2 to TRBJ2-7, with D maybe TRBD2 (6 bases). What was sequenced was peripheral blood. In DNA, the CDR3 is TGTGCCAGCAGCCCCGGCCCGGGAGCACATTACGAGCAGTACTTC. It is translated as CASSPGPGAHYEQYF.